This T cell receptor (beta chain) came from a study of identical twins. Template switching created a universal primer site, and the cDNA included unique molecular identifiers. In TCRdb, the 5' RACE reads were re-called with MiXCR into one record per CDR3 protein. The sample lists 1.5 million to 2 million distinct CDR3 sequences, about 30% occurring once. The CDR3 covers 15 residues. Germline assignment: CDR1 SEHNR and CDR2 FQNEAQ (reference sequence). In this sample, this clonotype turned up a few times. The sequence derives from a newborn girl in good health. V and J are TRBV7-9 and TRBJ2-5; possible D gene TRBD1, 5 bases. Near its end, the DNA agrees better with TRBJ2-7, so the J call may be wrong. Sequencing input: cord blood. DNA for the CDR3: TGTGCCAGCAGCTTGGCTAGGGGATCTATCTACGAGCAGTACTTC. It translates to CASSLARGSIYEQYF.